Listed here is a single T cell receptor (beta chain). CDR3 and TCR beta VDJ profiling relied on genomic DNA as the template. Via MiXCR, TCRdb re-called the reads, giving one row per CDR3 protein. The sample holds some 170,000 distinct CDR3 sequences, around 48% seen once. This CDR3 has 16 residues. Germline CDR1 reads SGDLS; CDR2 reads YYNGEE. V shed 0 bases and J 5 bases; nucleotides not matched to a gene: 9. This sample stems from a study of CD8+CD57+ T cells in acquired aplastic anemia. On the study more broadly: Sorted CD4+ plus CD8+ cells gave DNA averaging roughly 2.9 ug.

Those patients picked for sequencing had displayed CD8+CD57+ cell expansion on flow cytometry. Everyone among the patients had severe acquired aplastic anemia. J is TRBJ2-5 and V is TRBV9, with 8 bases identical to TRBD2. Sequencing was performed on sorted CD4+, CD8+, or CD8+CD57+ T cells (not recorded which) from PBMCs. The sequence came from a human donor with aplastic anemia. DNA of the CDR3: TGTGCCAGCAGCGTAGGGGATAGCGGGGCGCGGGAGACCCAGTACTTC. It translates to CASSVGDSGARETQYF.